This passage covers 28 T cell receptor beta chains from one sample sequenced in a study of blood T cell repertoires in COVID-19. TCRdb keeps only in-frame clones here, not all; method: immunoSEQ multiplex PCR. This sample yields around 300,000 clones, of which around 86% are seen a single time; 0.94% belongs to the top ten. The sample was peripheral blood. These receptors were obtained from a woman between 40 and 55 years old who had recovered from COVID-19.

This chain connects TRBV27 to TRBJ1-1; D is unresolved. Germline CDR1 is MNHEY and CDR2 is SMNVEV (reference sequence). The V gene lost 3 bases and the J gene lost 3 bases, with 11 bases spanning the gap. The CDR3 runs 14 residues. The CDR3 region is CASSLRGWDTEAFF. In DNA, the CDR3 is TGTGCCAGCAGTTTGAGAGGGTGGGACACTGAAGCTTTCTTT.

This clone was seen a few times. The chain joins TRBV5-4 to TRBJ2-4, with 9 positions matching TRBD2. Trimming removed 5 bases from V and 4 bases from J; junction bases left unmatched: 10. The CDR3 totals 16 residues. CDR1 is SGHNT, CDR2 YYREEE, per germline (reference sequence). CDR3 residues: CASSYSGGGDKNIQYF. The CDR3 DNA reads TGTGCCAGCAGTTATAGCGGGGGCGGGGATAAAAACATTCAGTACTTC.

This rearrangement joins TRBV25-1 to TRBJ2-7; 8 nucleotides line up with TRBD1. Germline-derived CDR1 and CDR2 are MGHDK and SYGVNS. V trimming: 11 bases; J trimming: 3 bases; junction bases outside the gene matches: 9. This CDR3 comprises 13 residues. CDR3 loop: CAERTGRFYEQYF. CDR3 nucleotide sequence: TGTGCCGAACGGACAGGGAGGTTCTACGAGCAGTACTTC.

The chain carries TRBV19 and TRBJ2-7; 12 bases are shared with TRBD1. The CDR3 length is 14 residues. Germline trimming cut 6 bases from V and 7 bases from J; bases unmatched to any gene: 7. CDR1 is LNHDA and CDR2 is SQIVND in the germline V gene (reference sequence). The CDR3 spells CASSGTGGRGEQYF. The CDR3 DNA reads TGTGCCAGTAGCGGGACAGGGGGCAGAGGTGAGCAGTACTTC.

The chain links TRBV3-1 (or the pseudogene TRBV3-2) to TRBJ2-3; possibly TRBD2 for D (6 bases). Germline V gene sequence: CDR1 LGHDT, CDR2 YNNKEL (reference sequence). Trimming shortened V by 1 base and J by 0 bases, and 17 bases separated the two germline ends. This CDR3 is built from 18 residues. CDR3 nucleotides: TGTGCCAGCAGCCAAGGGCGGTGGGCTGGGGGGAGCACAGATACGCAGTATTTT. This gives the protein CASSQGRWAGGSTDTQYF.

The J gene is TRBJ2-2, the V gene TRBV7-2; D perhaps matches TRBD1 (6 bases). The V end was cut by 4 bases, the J end by 4 bases, with 7 bases between. This CDR3 comprises 13 residues. Germline V gene sequence: CDR1 SGHTA, CDR2 FQGNSA. CDR3 sequence (DNA): TGTGCCAGCAGCTACAGGGTCACCGGGGAGCTGTTTTTT. Amino acids: CASSYRVTGELFF.

The V call is TRBV5-8, the J call TRBJ2-2, with 9 bases that match TRBD2. Per the germline V gene, CDR1 is SGHTS and CDR2 is YDEGEE. The CDR3 contains 16 residues. Losses at the gene ends were 4 bases for V and 3 bases for J; bases not matched to a gene: 7. The CDR3 DNA reads TGTGCCAGCAGCCGAGGACTAGCGAGGGACACCGGGGAGCTGTTTTTT. Encoded protein: CASSRGLARDTGELFF.

The CDR3 bases are TGTGCCAGCAGCTTAGCTCCAGCCTTGCGGAGTAGCACAGATACGCAGTATTTT. Translating gives CASSLAPALRSSTDTQYF. The chain links TRBV11-3 to TRBJ2-3, with no clear D. V lost 1 base, J lost 0 bases, and 17 bases lay in between. The CDR3 length is 18 residues. From germline, CDR1 is SGHNT and CDR2 YENEEA. The full variable domain, its missing parts supplied by reference TRBV11-3 and TRBJ2-3, is EAGVVQSPRYKIIEKKQPVAFWCNPISGHNTLYWYLQNLGQGPELLIRYENEEAVDDSQLPKDRFSAERLKGVDSTLKIQPAELGDSAVYLCASSLAPALRSSTDTQYFGPGTRLTVL.

The chain has TRBV24-1 and TRBJ2-3; 9 nucleotides line up with TRBD2. After removal of 4 bases from V and 4 bases from J, the junction contained 8 bases not matched to a gene. This CDR3 region has 16 residues. Germline CDR1 reads KGHDR; CDR2 reads SFDVKD. CDR3 nucleotide sequence: TGTGCCACCAGTGACCTAGCGGGGCCTACCCCAGATACGCAGTATTTT. Translation gives CATSDLAGPTPDTQYF.

The chain employs TRBV2 and TRBJ2-2; TRBD2 agrees at 9 bases. J gave up 0 bases and V 0 bases, and 2 bases lay outside the gene matches. The length of the CDR3 is 17 residues. Germline-derived CDR1 and CDR2 are SNHLY and FYNNEI. The CDR3 protein is CASSEAAGGSNTGELFF. The CDR3, as DNA: TGTGCCAGCAGTGAAGCGGCGGGAGGGTCGAACACCGGGGAGCTGTTTTTT.

The chain employs TRBV10-3 and TRBJ2-1; 7 bases align to TRBD2. The germline CDR1 and CDR2 sequences are ENHRY and SYGVKD. The J segment lost 6 bases and the V segment lost 3 bases, leaving 5 bases of the junction unmatched. The CDR3 runs to 14 residues. The CDR3 protein is CAISDLTSSNEQFF. The CDR3 DNA follows: TGTGCCATCAGTGATCTGACTAGCAGCAATGAGCAGTTCTTC.

The rearrangement uses TRBV7-9 and TRBJ1-3; 7 nucleotides match TRBD1. In germline, CDR1 is SEHNR, CDR2 FQNEAQ (reference sequence). There are 14 residues in the CDR3. V was clipped by 6 bases and J by 2 bases; unmatched bases: 4. The CDR3 reads CASRTTGAGNTIYF. CDR3 bases: TGTGCCAGCAGGACCACAGGGGCTGGAAACACCATATATTTT. Combining the CDR3 with reference TRBV7-9 and TRBJ1-3 gives the whole variable domain DTGVSQNPRHKITKRGQNVTFRCDPISEHNRLYWYRQTLGQGPEFLTYFQNEAQLEKSRLLSDRFSAERPKGSFSTLEIQRTEQGDSAMYLCASRTTGAGNTIYFGEGSWLTVV.

The chain has TRBV19 and TRBJ2-7, with 9 bases lining up with TRBD2. Per the germline V gene, CDR1 is LNHDA and CDR2 is SQIVND (reference sequence). The CDR3 sequence is 16 residues long. Trimming at V came to 4 bases and at J to 3 bases, leaving 10 bases not matched to a gene. The DNA for the CDR3 is TGTGCCAGTAGTACAGGGGGTATTAGCGGGAGCTACGAGCAGTACTTC. Its translation: CASSTGGISGSYEQYF. Combining the CDR3 with reference TRBV19 and TRBJ2-7 gives the whole variable domain DGGITQSPKYLFRKEGQNVTLSCEQNLNHDAMYWYRQDPGQGLRLIYYSQIVNDFQKGDIAEGYSVSREKKESFPLTVTSAQKNPTAFYLCASSTGGISGSYEQYFGPGTRLTVT.

V and J are TRBV30 and TRBJ2-1, with D perhaps matching TRBD2 (5 bases). This CDR3 region has 12 residues. The germline V gene has CDR1 GTSNPN and CDR2 SVGIG (reference sequence). V was pared by 4 bases and J by 2 bases, with 6 bases between. This CDR3 reads CAWIATYNEQFF. Here the CDR3 DNA reads TGTGCCTGGATAGCGACCTACAATGAGCAGTTCTTC.

The chain has TRBV11-2 and TRBJ2-5, with 10 bases fitting TRBD1. The CDR3 runs 14 residues. CDR1 and CDR2 (germline): SGHAT, FQNNGV. The ends lost 1 base at V and 4 bases at J; junction bases unmatched: 0. DNA for the CDR3: TGTGCCAGCAGCTTAGGGACAGGGGGAGAGACCCAGTACTTC. Translation gives CASSLGTGGETQYF.

Remarks on this clone: The same CDR3 is also encoded by other DNA sequences in this sample. CDR3 bases: TGTGCCAGCAGTCCCGGACTAGCGGGAGAGCAGTTCTTC. Protein sequence: CASSPGLAGEQFF. This sequence joins TRBV6-6 and TRBJ2-1, with 12 bases that match TRBD2. This CDR3 region has 13 residues. CDR1 MNHNY and CDR2 SVGAGI come from the germline V gene (reference sequence). Trimming at V came to 5 bases and at J to 10 bases, leaving 3 bases not matched to a gene.

The chain couples TRBV19 to TRBJ2-1; perhaps TRBD2 as D (6 bases). Per the germline V gene, CDR1 is LNHDA and CDR2 is SQIVND (reference sequence). This CDR3 has 17 amino acids. V was shortened by 1 base and J by 2 bases, with 15 bases between the two germline ends. The CDR3 bases are TGTGCCAGTAGTATAGGACTAACGGGGGAGGCCTACAATGAGCAGTTCTTC. Translating it yields CASSIGLTGEAYNEQFF.

This clone was found once. The CDR3 nucleotides are TGTGCCAGCAGTTTATATCCTAGCGGGAGGGGAGACACCGAGCAGTACTTC. Translation: CASSLYPSGRGDTEQYF. This chain connects TRBV28 to TRBJ2-7; TRBD2 aligns across 12 bases. CDR3 length: 17 amino acids. J lost 6 bases, V lost 1 base, and 10 bases had no gene match. The V gene's germline CDR1 is MDHEN and CDR2 SYDVKM.

V is TRBV2 and J is TRBJ1-1, with 8 bases aligning to TRBD1. Germline loops: CDR1 SNHLY, CDR2 FYNNEI. The ends lost 6 bases at V and 4 bases at J; junction bases unmatched: 7. This CDR3 contains 14 residues. The CDR3 loop reads CASSATGVGTEAFF. The CDR3, as DNA: TGTGCCAGCAGCGCGACAGGGGTAGGCACTGAAGCTTTCTTT.

V is TRBV6-5 and J is TRBJ2-2; D possibly corresponds to TRBD1 (6 bases). From germline, CDR1 is MNHEY and CDR2 SVGAGI. The CDR3 runs 14 residues. The V end lost 5 bases, the J end lost 4 bases, and 11 bases lay between the germline ends. The CDR3 region has the DNA TGTGCCAGCAGTCTAGACAGGTTCACCGGGGAGCTGTTTTTT. It codes for CASSLDRFTGELFF.

The chain combines TRBV5-4 with TRBJ1-4; D remains unclear. Trimming pared 0 bases from V and 8 bases from J, leaving 8 bases between. This CDR3 comprises 13 residues. The germline CDR1 and CDR2 sequences are SGHNT and YYREEE (reference sequence). The CDR3 DNA follows: TGTGCCAGCAGCTTGGCGCCGGGAGAAAAACTGTTTTTT. It translates to CASSLAPGEKLFF.

The chain combines TRBV29-1 with TRBJ2-1; D call uncertain. The CDR3 is 14 amino acids. In germline, CDR1 is SQVTM, CDR2 ANQGSEA. V was cut by 7 bases and J by 0 bases, with 13 bases left in between. DNA of the CDR3: TGCAGCGGTTCTGATTTGAGCTCCTACAATGAGCAGTTCTTC. As protein: CSGSDLSSYNEQFF.

In the case of this clone: At the DNA level, this CDR3 is encoded by other sequences in the same sample as well. The chain recombines TRBV3-1 (or the pseudogene TRBV3-2) with TRBJ2-1; 7 nucleotides line up with TRBD1. CDR1 is LGHDT and CDR2 is YNNKEL in the germline V gene (reference sequence). V was clipped by 1 base and J by 0 bases; unmatched bases: 0. This CDR3 has 15 residues. CDR3 DNA: TGTGCCAGCAGCCAAGCAGGGGGCTCCTACAATGAGCAGTTCTTC. Protein sequence: CASSQAGGSYNEQFF.

The J gene is TRBJ2-3, the V gene TRBV2, with a possible D match to TRBD1 (6 bases). Germline CDR1 is SNHLY and CDR2 is FYNNEI. This CDR3 comprises 13 residues. Trimming removed 3 bases from V and 4 bases from J, with 8 bases in between. Written as DNA, the CDR3 is TGTGCCAGCAGTGACCAGGGGCCAGATACGCAGTATTTT. It specifies CASSDQGPDTQYF.

The V gene is TRBV6-5, the J gene TRBJ1-6, with 8 bases identical to TRBD1. V lost 6 bases, J lost 8 bases, and 9 bases stayed unmatched. CDR1 is MNHEY, CDR2 SVGAGI, per germline. CDR3 size: 15 residues. In DNA, the CDR3 is TGTGCCAGCAGCCTGTTGGACAGGGACCATTCACCCCTCCACTTT. It yields the protein CASSLLDRDHSPLHF.

V and J are TRBV6-2 or TRBV6-3 and TRBJ2-7; 7 positions agree with TRBD2. This CDR3 is 15 amino acids long. V lost 6 bases and J lost 0; bases outside the gene matches: 8. CDR1 and CDR2 from the germline V gene are MNHEY and SVGEGT. The CDR3 here is CASSTQRGNSYEQYF. The CDR3 nucleotides read TGTGCCAGCAGCACCCAGCGGGGTAACTCCTACGAGCAGTACTTC.

The chain couples TRBV28 to TRBJ2-2, with D perhaps matching TRBD2 (5 bases). Between the trimmed V and J ends, which lost 3 bases and 1 base, there was a span of 9 bases. The CDR3 spans 15 residues. The germline CDR1 and CDR2 sequences are MDHEN and SYDVKM. The CDR3 here is CASSLPGRNTGELFF. The CDR3 DNA reads as TGTGCCAGCAGTTTGCCGGGAAGGAACACCGGGGAGCTGTTTTTT.

This clone was detected once. The gene calls are TRBV3-1 (or the pseudogene TRBV3-2) and TRBJ2-1; no clear D gene. The CDR3 sequence is 16 residues long. Germline values: CDR1 LGHDT, CDR2 YNNKEL (reference sequence). V was pared by 0 bases and J by 0 bases, with 9 bases between. CDR3 in DNA: TGTGCCAGCAGCCAAGATCTTTCCCGCTCCTACAATGAGCAGTTCTTC. It codes for CASSQDLSRSYNEQFF.